The next 24 T cell receptor beta chains were all read from a single sample in a study of cytomegalovirus exposure and HLA in healthy donors. PCR primers comprised 60 Vbeta and 13 Jbeta primers. The data were produced by immunoSEQ multiplex PCR, yet TCRdb's version contains in-frame clones alone and is incomplete. The table has about 270,000 clones, roughly 89% seen once. What was sequenced was PBMCs. Source of these receptors: a man aged 35 to 55 in good health and CMV-seropositive.

This chain links TRBV28 with TRBJ2-5, with 14 bases that match TRBD2. V dropped 4 bases and J dropped 5; count of bases not matched to a gene: 9. The length of the CDR3 is 17 residues. The germline V gene encodes CDR1 MDHEN and CDR2 SYDVKM. The CDR3 reads CASSSPRLAGGMETQYF. In DNA, the CDR3 is TGTGCCAGCAGTTCTCCAAGACTAGCGGGAGGGATGGAGACCCAGTACTTC.

This chain uses TRBV12-5 with TRBJ2-1, with a weak D call TRBD2 (5 bases). CDR1 LGHNT and CDR2 FRNRAP come from the germline V gene. CDR3 size: 15 residues. The V end lost 0 bases, the J end lost 3 bases, and 9 bases lay between the germline ends. In DNA form, the CDR3 reads TGTGCTAGTGGTTTGGTAACCGGGAACTACAATGAGCAGTTCTTC. It translates to CASGLVTGNYNEQFF.

V and J are TRBV27 and TRBJ1-5; no definite D call. The V gene's germline CDR1 is MNHEY and CDR2 SMNVEV (reference sequence). V gave up 5 bases and J gave up 8 bases, with 13 bases separating them. This CDR3 contains 13 residues. The CDR3 nucleotides read TGTGCCAGCAGTGCACCCGGAGGTGAGCCCCAGCATTTT. Translating it yields CASSAPGGEPQHF.

The chain links TRBV13 to TRBJ1-2; TRBD1 aligns across 9 bases. The CDR3 is made up of 15 amino acids. Germline V lookup: CDR1 PRHDT, CDR2 FYEKMQ (reference sequence). The junction had 5 bases not matched to a gene; V was cut back by 2 bases and J by 4 bases. The CDR3 loop reads CASSLRTGGGYGYTF. The CDR3, as DNA: TGTGCCAGCAGCTTAAGAACAGGGGGCGGCTATGGCTACACCTTC. The full variable domain, with the rest looked up from reference TRBV13 and TRBJ1-2, is AAGVIQSPRHLIKEKRETATLKCYPIPRHDTVYWYQQGPGQDPQFLISFYEKMQSDKGSIPDRFSAQQFSDYHSELNMSSLELGDSALYFCASSLRTGGGYGYTFGSGTRLTVV.

J is TRBJ2-1 and V is TRBV28; TRBD2 agrees at 10 bases. The ends lost 5 bases at V and 0 bases at J; junction bases unmatched: 4. Germline V gene sequence: CDR1 MDHEN, CDR2 SYDVKM. The CDR3 runs 16 residues. The CDR3 protein is CASSRLAGLSYNEQFF. The CDR3 DNA sequence: TGTGCCAGCAGTCGACTAGCGGGCCTCTCCTACAATGAGCAGTTCTTC.

The chain has TRBV9 and TRBJ2-7; 9 bases agree with TRBD2. Germline CDR1 SGDLS, CDR2 YYNGEE. The CDR3 extends over 15 amino acids. Unmatched junction bases numbered 7, after V lost 0 bases and J lost 6 bases. CDR3 sequence: CASSVGAGGEGEQYF. CDR3 bases: TGTGCCAGCAGCGTAGGGGCGGGAGGGGAGGGCGAGCAGTACTTC.

The chain uses TRBV7-3 and TRBJ2-4, with D tentatively TRBD1 (7 bases). The CDR3 extends over 13 amino acids. V lost 5 bases and J 6 bases, leaving 11 bases between the germline ends. The V gene's germline CDR1 is SGHTA and CDR2 FQGTGA. CDR3 loop: CASSQGGGNIQYF. The CDR3 coding sequence is TGTGCCAGCAGCCAGGGGGGAGGAAACATTCAGTACTTC.

The V call is TRBV28, the J call TRBJ1-2; the D is unclear. This CDR3 has 12 residues. Trimming shortened V by 8 bases and J by 4 bases, and 11 bases separated the two germline ends. Germline values: CDR1 MDHEN, CDR2 SYDVKM. The CDR3 spells CASRKRAYGYTF. The DNA for the CDR3 is TGTGCCAGCCGAAAGAGGGCCTATGGCTACACCTTC.

The V and J genes are TRBV11-3 and TRBJ2-1, with 8 nucleotides matching TRBD1. Per germline, CDR1 SGHNT and CDR2 YENEEA. Germline trimming cut 0 bases from V and 6 bases from J; bases unmatched to any gene: 4. The CDR3 spans 15 residues. For the CDR3, the DNA is TGTGCCAGCAGCTTAGATCAGGGGGCGAGCAATGAGCAGTTCTTC. Residues: CASSLDQGASNEQFF.

This clone was seen only once. V is TRBV18 and J is TRBJ1-1, with no clear D. The V end lost 2 bases, the J end lost 1 base, and 11 bases lay between the germline ends. The CDR3 is made up of 15 amino acids. Germline V CDR1 and CDR2: KGHSH, LQKENI. In nucleotides, the CDR3 is TGTGCCAGCTCACCAATTTTGACGGGGAACACTGAAGCTTTCTTT. Translating gives CASSPILTGNTEAFF. Supplemented by reference TRBV18 and TRBJ1-1, the full variable domain reads NAGVMQNPRHLVRRRGQEARLRCSPMKGHSHVYWYRQLPEEGLKFMVYLQKENIIDESGMPKERFSAEFPKEGPSILRIQQVVRGDSAAYFCASSPILTGNTEAFFGQGTRLTVV.

The chain combines TRBV30 with TRBJ2-3, with 8 bases that match TRBD2. Per the germline V gene, CDR1 is GTSNPN and CDR2 is SVGIG (reference sequence). There are 15 residues in the CDR3. V shed 0 bases, J shed 6 bases, and the junction held 8 bases outside the gene matches. Here the CDR3 reads CAWSVTSGAGDTQYF. The CDR3 coding sequence is TGTGCCTGGAGTGTTACTAGCGGAGCTGGCGATACGCAGTATTTT. The whole variable domain, remainder taken from reference TRBV30 and TRBJ2-3, is SQTIHQWPATLVQPVGSPLSLECTVEGTSNPNLYWYRQAAGRGLQLLFYSVGIGQISSEVPQNLSASRPQDRQFILSSKKLLLSDSGFYLCAWSVTSGAGDTQYFGPGTRLTVL.

The chain is built from TRBV14 and TRBJ2-5; D might be TRBD2 (7 bases). V gave up 10 bases and J gave up 4 bases, with 22 bases separating them. The CDR3 has 15 residues. The germline V gene encodes CDR1 SGHDN and CDR2 FVKESK. In nucleotides, the CDR3 is TGTGCCACCATACCGCGGGGGCTTGGGGTAGAGACCCAGTACTTC. Residues: CATIPRGLGVETQYF.

The V call is TRBV28, the J call TRBJ2-7; no reliable D call. The CDR3 length is 14 residues. The ends were cut back, 0 bases at V and 0 bases at J, with 6 bases in the middle. Germline CDR1 is MDHEN and CDR2 is SYDVKM. CDR3: CASSLWGTSYEQYF. The DNA of the CDR3 is TGTGCCAGCAGTTTATGGGGCACCTCCTACGAGCAGTACTTC.

This rearrangement joins TRBV5-6 to TRBJ2-7; D not resolved. Trimming took off 0 bases at V and 6 bases at J, with 16 bases between the two ends. CDR1 and CDR2 from the germline V gene are SGHDT and YYEEEE. The CDR3 length is 15 residues. The chain's CDR3 is CASSLAVRSEGEQYF. The CDR3 DNA reads as TGTGCCAGCAGCTTGGCCGTCAGGTCGGAAGGCGAGCAGTACTTC.

The rearrangement uses TRBV7-2 and TRBJ2-7; tentative D call: TRBD2 (5 bases). The CDR3 has 14 residues. The germline gives CDR1 SGHTA, CDR2 FQGNSA. The V and J ends lost 1 base and 6 bases respectively, with 13 bases between them. Here the CDR3 reads CASSLEPEGPEQYF. In nucleotides, the CDR3 is TGTGCCAGCAGCTTAGAACCTGAGGGTCCCGAGCAGTACTTC.

This clone appeared once. V and J are TRBV18 and TRBJ2-7, with 9 bases aligning to TRBD2. The V segment lost 2 bases and the J segment 5 bases; nucleotides outside the gene matches: 7. The CDR3 consists of 15 residues. CDR1 KGHSH and CDR2 LQKENI come from the germline V gene. The CDR3 here is CASSPISGSINEQYF. The CDR3 DNA reads as TGTGCCAGCTCACCAATTAGCGGGAGTATCAACGAGCAGTACTTC.

The V gene is TRBV5-1, the J gene TRBJ2-6, with 11 positions matching TRBD1. Germline V gene data show CDR1 as SGHRS and CDR2 as YFSETQ. J gave up 2 bases and V 4 bases, and 2 bases lay outside the gene matches. CDR3 size: 16 residues. This CDR3 is CASSPGQGAGANVLTF. In DNA form, the CDR3 reads TGCGCCAGCAGCCCGGGACAGGGGGCTGGGGCCAACGTCCTGACTTTC.

The V and J genes are TRBV13 and TRBJ1-2; maybe TRBD1 (5 bases). The CDR3 loop spans 15 amino acids. Per germline, CDR1 PRHDT and CDR2 FYEKMQ (reference sequence). V lost 4 bases and J lost 4, with 16 bases in between. The CDR3 loop is CASSSGQGGPYGYTF. Written as DNA, the CDR3 is TGTGCCAGCAGCTCCGGGCAGGGAGGGCCCTATGGCTACACCTTC.

J is TRBJ2-5 and V is TRBV7-3, with 7 positions matching TRBD2. The junction had 4 bases not matched to a gene; V was cut back by 3 bases and J by 3 bases. CDR3 length: 14 amino acids. The germline CDR1 and CDR2 sequences are SGHTA and FQGTGA. In nucleotides, the CDR3 is TGTGCCAGCAGCTTTGGCGGGAGTGAAGAGACCCAGTACTTC. It encodes CASSFGGSEETQYF.

The chain joins TRBV27 to TRBJ1-1; a possible D gene is TRBD1 (6 bases). Germline V CDR1 and CDR2: MNHEY, SMNVEV (reference sequence). V lost 9 bases and J lost 7, with 21 bases in between. This CDR3 has 14 residues. The CDR3 spells CASTQQGSVGEAFF. CDR3 DNA sequence: TGTGCCAGTACTCAGCAGGGGAGCGTGGGTGAAGCTTTCTTT.

This clone was observed a handful of times. The rearrangement links TRBV27 to TRBJ1-3; TRBD1 is a possible D gene (6 bases). The CDR3 is made up of 15 amino acids. Trimming pared 6 bases from V and 0 bases from J, leaving 12 bases between. The germline V gene has CDR1 MNHEY and CDR2 SMNVEV (reference sequence). CDR3 in DNA: TGTGCCAGCAGACTACAGGGCGCCTCTGGAAACACCATATATTTT. Amino acids: CASRLQGASGNTIYF.

This chain links TRBV7-3 with TRBJ2-1; TRBD1 agrees at 9 bases. Germline values: CDR1 SGHTA, CDR2 FQGTGA. The CDR3 is made up of 14 amino acids. J gave up 6 bases and V 4 bases, and 4 bases lay outside the gene matches. The CDR3 DNA reads as TGTGCCAGCAGCTCCCGGGACAGGGTCAATGAGCAGTTCTTC. Translation: CASSSRDRVNEQFF.

This chain uses TRBV4-1 with TRBJ2-3, with 10 bases lining up with TRBD2. CDR1 MGHRA and CDR2 YSYEKL come from the germline V gene. V trimming: 2 bases; J trimming: 4 bases; junction bases outside the gene matches: 6. The CDR3 loop spans 16 amino acids. The chain's CDR3 is CASSQTSGRGADTQYF. DNA for the CDR3: TGCGCCAGCAGCCAAACGAGCGGGAGGGGCGCAGATACGCAGTATTTT.

The gene calls are TRBV28 and TRBJ1-6, with TRBD1 matching over 7 bases. There are 14 residues in the CDR3. The ends lost 8 bases at V and 8 bases at J; junction bases unmatched: 9. Germline V lookup: CDR1 MDHEN, CDR2 SYDVKM. The CDR3 nucleotides read TGTGCCAGCTTACTTACAGGGGCCGATTCACCCCTCCACTTT. Translated: CASLLTGADSPLHF.